These 26 T cell receptor beta chains originate from one sample sequenced in a study of CD4 T cells in relation to SARS-CoV-2 and coronaviruses. The unexposed donors gave CD4+ T cells in about 2011-2019, prior to COVID-19. The cells were cultured for approximately 10 days before CD4+ T cells were isolated. Their target antigens are unknown. Clones were sequenced by immunoSEQ multiplex PCR, and TCRdb holds only the in-frame ones, with some missing. Of fewer than 25,000 clones in the sample, just over 75% are singletons; the top ten hold about 23%. Sequenced sample: CD4+ T cells from PBMCs, cultured in vitro. These receptors originate from a human donor in good health.

V and J are TRBV7-2 and TRBJ1-2, with a tentative D call TRBD1 (6 bases). The CDR3 runs 15 residues. V dropped 2 bases and J dropped 1 base, with 11 bases sitting between them. Looked up from germline, CDR1 is SGHTA and CDR2 is FQGNSA. CDR3 coding DNA: TGTGCCAGCAGCTTATCGACAGGCTTTAACTATGGCTACACCTTC. This codes for CASSLSTGFNYGYTF.

V usage is TRBV18 and J usage is TRBJ1-5, with D hard to call. This CDR3 is built from 13 residues. CDR1 is KGHSH, CDR2 LQKENI, per germline. V was trimmed by 4 bases and J by 4 bases, leaving 8 bases between them. CDR3 coding DNA: TGTGCCAGCTCACAAGGTCCAAATCAGCCCCAGCATTTT. Its translation is CASSQGPNQPQHF.

This clone was detected a few times. This chain joins TRBV24-1 and TRBJ2-2, with TRBD2 as a possible D gene (5 bases). In germline, CDR1 is KGHDR, CDR2 SFDVKD. This CDR3 is built from 13 residues. Trimming pared 7 bases from V and 2 bases from J, leaving 7 bases between. The CDR3: CATSGINTGELFF. The CDR3 DNA sequence: TGTGCCACCAGCGGGATAAACACCGGGGAGCTGTTTTTT.

The chain couples TRBV5-6 to TRBJ2-2; D remains unclear. CDR1 and CDR2 from the germline V gene are SGHDT and YYEEEE. The CDR3 loop spans 13 amino acids. Trimming shortened V by 7 bases and J by 4 bases, and 11 bases separated the two germline ends. DNA for the CDR3: TGTGCCAGCCGGCGGCCAGGCACCGGGGAGCTGTTTTTT. As protein: CASRRPGTGELFF.

The chain uses TRBV4-1 and TRBJ2-7, with D hard to call. The CDR3 has 14 residues. The V and J ends lost 3 bases and 0 bases respectively, with 9 bases between them. The germline CDR1 and CDR2 sequences are MGHRA and YSYEKL. Here the CDR3 reads CASSQVRSSYEQYF. The CDR3 DNA follows: TGCGCCAGCAGCCAGGTGCGCAGCTCCTACGAGCAGTACTTC.

This sequence joins TRBV7-2 and TRBJ2-3, with a possible D match to TRBD1 (7 bases). V lost 5 bases to trimming and J lost 2 bases, with 14 bases between them. In germline, CDR1 is SGHTA, CDR2 FQGNSA. The CDR3 totals 15 residues. CDR3 region: CASSRRQGLTDTQYF. CDR3 coding DNA: TGTGCCAGCAGCCGTCGACAGGGACTCACAGATACGCAGTATTTT. Full variable domain (outside the CDR3, taken from reference TRBV7-2 and TRBJ2-3): GAGVSQSPSNKVTEKGKDVELRCDPISGHTALYWYRQSLGQGLEFLIYFQGNSAPDKSGLPSDRFSAERTGGSVSTLTIQRTQQEDSAVYLCASSRRQGLTDTQYFGPGTRLTVL.

The J gene is TRBJ2-1, the V gene TRBV4-2, with D possibly TRBD2 on 6 matching bases. The CDR3 contains 19 residues. V shed 0 bases and J shed 5 bases, with 23 bases lying between them. Germline V gene data show CDR1 as LGHNA and CDR2 as YNFKEQ. The CDR3 DNA reads as TGTGCCAGCAGCCAAGATTCTACGGGAGCGGCCAATTTTGACAATGAGCAGTTCTTC. It yields the protein CASSQDSTGAANFDNEQFF.

This chain connects TRBV30 to TRBJ2-1; 9 bases match TRBD1. Germline CDR1 and CDR2: GTSNPN and SVGIG (reference sequence). Trimming removed 5 bases from V and 5 bases from J; junction bases left unmatched: 4. The CDR3 extends over 13 amino acids. CDR3 coding DNA: TGTGCCTGGGACAGGGGGGCCCACAATGAGCAGTTCTTC. Residues: CAWDRGAHNEQFF.

This clone was detected a few times. V gene TRBV15 combines with J gene TRBJ2-7, with a possible D match to TRBD1 (6 bases). Trimming left V 0 bases short and J 2 bases short, with 11 bases between. Germline CDR1 is LNHNV and CDR2 is YYDKDF (reference sequence). The CDR3 spans 15 residues. The chain's CDR3 is CATSRDRGQTYEQYF. As DNA, the CDR3 is TGTGCCACCAGCAGAGATCGTGGACAGACCTACGAGCAGTACTTC.

This clone occurred a few times. V is TRBV7-9 and J is TRBJ1-2; D remains unclear. V was pared by 0 bases and J by 4 bases, with 6 bases between. The CDR3 sequence is 13 residues long. Germline values: CDR1 SEHNR, CDR2 FQNEAQ (reference sequence). The CDR3 nucleotides are TGTGCCAGCAGCTTAGCGGGGTCCTATGGCTACACCTTC. Amino acids: CASSLAGSYGYTF.

The chain combines TRBV11-3 with TRBJ2-3; the D gene is possibly TRBD2 (7 bases). This CDR3 is built from 16 residues. V dropped 2 bases and J dropped 6 bases, with 18 bases sitting between them. CDR1 is SGHNT, CDR2 YENEEA, per germline. The CDR3 region is CASSLWGGGASDTQYF. The DNA of the CDR3 is TGTGCCAGCAGCTTATGGGGAGGGGGGGCGTCTGATACGCAGTATTTT.

This clone has more than one count but fewer than ten. The chain couples TRBV7-2 to TRBJ2-7; no clear D gene. CDR3 length: 11 amino acids. CDR1 SGHTA and CDR2 FQGNSA come from the germline V gene. Trimming removed 1 base at V and 3 bases at J, with 1 base between. The CDR3 DNA follows: TGTGCCAGCAGCTTAGTCTACGAGCAGTACTTC. It is translated as CASSLVYEQYF. Filled out from reference TRBV7-2 and TRBJ2-7, the complete variable domain reads GAGVSQSPSNKVTEKGKDVELRCDPISGHTALYWYRQSLGQGLEFLIYFQGNSAPDKSGLPSDRFSAERTGGSVSTLTIQRTQQEDSAVYLCASSLVYEQYFGPGTRLTVT.

The chain joins TRBV4-3 to TRBJ2-1, with D unresolved. This CDR3 contains 14 residues. Trimming removed 0 bases from V and 6 bases from J, with 9 bases in between. Germline V gives CDR1 LGHNA, CDR2 YSLEER. The CDR3 loop is CASSQDSRSNEQFF. The CDR3, as DNA: TGCGCCAGCAGCCAAGATTCTCGAAGCAATGAGCAGTTCTTC.

CDR3 protein: CASSLGNGYTF. DNA for the CDR3: TGTGCCAGCAGTTTAGGGAATGGCTACACCTTC. The chain carries TRBV12-3 or TRBV12-4 and TRBJ1-2; the D is unclear. This CDR3 is built from 11 residues. Trimming pared 1 base from V and 6 bases from J, leaving 3 bases between.

The chain couples TRBV5-4 to TRBJ1-4, with D perhaps matching TRBD1 (5 bases). Per the germline V gene, CDR1 is SGHNT and CDR2 is YYREEE (reference sequence). V gave up 4 bases and J gave up 6 bases, with 10 bases separating them. CDR3 length equals 13 residues. CDR3 loop: CASSLQGHEKLFF. CDR3 DNA: TGTGCCAGCAGCCTGCAGGGTCATGAAAAACTGTTTTTT.

This clone was counted only a few times. The CDR3 DNA sequence: TGTGCCAGCAGACAGGCCAGTGAAGCTTTCTTT. It yields the protein CASRQASEAFF. The chain employs TRBV28 and TRBJ1-1; the D gene is possibly TRBD1 (5 bases). The V and J ends lost 6 bases and 7 bases respectively, with 9 bases between them. The CDR3 is 11 residues long. Germline CDR1 reads MDHEN; CDR2 reads SYDVKM.

The genes are TRBV7-9 and TRBJ2-6; D ambiguous. The CDR3 contains 14 residues. In germline, CDR1 is SEHNR, CDR2 FQNEAQ (reference sequence). The ends were cut back, 3 bases at V and 4 bases at J, with 7 bases in the middle. The CDR3 sequence: CASSFVGGANVLTF. CDR3 bases: TGTGCCAGCAGCTTCGTTGGAGGGGCCAACGTCCTGACTTTC.

The gene calls are TRBV19 and TRBJ2-7; 8 bases agree with TRBD1. V shed 7 bases, J shed 6 bases, and the junction held 8 bases outside the gene matches. The CDR3 runs 13 residues. The germline CDR1 and CDR2 sequences are LNHDA and SQIVND (reference sequence). The CDR3 DNA reads as TGTGCCAGTAACCAAGCGACAGGGGTCGAGCAGTACTTC. It is translated as CASNQATGVEQYF.

The genes are TRBV7-9 and TRBJ1-5; 8 bases line up with TRBD1. V gave up 5 bases and J gave up 7 bases; unmatched junction bases: 4. Per the germline V gene, CDR1 is SEHNR and CDR2 is FQNEAQ (reference sequence). This CDR3 contains 13 residues. CDR3 sequence (DNA): TGTGCCAGCAGCCGCACAGGGGGACAGCCCCAGCATTTT. Amino acid sequence: CASSRTGGQPQHF.

The chain couples TRBV28 to TRBJ2-1; TRBD2 matches 9 bases. V lost 4 bases, J lost 1 base, and 8 bases stayed unmatched. This CDR3 comprises 17 residues. Germline V lookup: CDR1 MDHEN, CDR2 SYDVKM. In DNA form, the CDR3 reads TGTGCCAGCAGTTCCCCGGGACTAGCTGGGTCCTACAATGAGCAGTTCTTC. Amino acids: CASSSPGLAGSYNEQFF.

The V and J genes are TRBV7-9 and TRBJ1-5; D is unresolved. Trimming took off 2 bases at V and 5 bases at J, with 7 bases between the two ends. The CDR3 sequence is 13 residues long. Germline loops: CDR1 SEHNR, CDR2 FQNEAQ (reference sequence). The CDR3 coding sequence is TGTGCCAGCAGCTTATTCTCCGATCAGCCCCAGCATTTT. It codes for CASSLFSDQPQHF.

The chain employs TRBV11-2 and TRBJ2-3; D uncertain. V was pared by 5 bases and J by 2 bases, with 11 bases between. The CDR3 is 14 residues long. Looked up from germline, CDR1 is SGHAT and CDR2 is FQNNGV. The CDR3 region has the DNA TGTGCCAGCAGCATGGACCGTAACACAGATACGCAGTATTTT. It translates to CASSMDRNTDTQYF.

This chain connects TRBV7-2 to TRBJ2-1; TRBD2 might be the D (6 bases). Germline lookup yields CDR1 SGHTA and CDR2 FQGNSA. V dropped 0 bases and J dropped 0 bases, with 15 bases sitting between them. This CDR3 has 18 residues. The CDR3 region is CASSLAASGSGSYNEQFF. Here the CDR3 DNA reads TGTGCCAGCAGCTTAGCGGCCAGCGGGTCCGGCTCCTACAATGAGCAGTTCTTC.

J is TRBJ1-2 and V is TRBV27; D possibly corresponds to TRBD1 (6 bases). Deletions cut 6 bases from V and 7 bases from J, with 18 bases between. The germline V gene has CDR1 MNHEY and CDR2 SMNVEV (reference sequence). CDR3 size: 14 residues. The CDR3 spells CASRILGTKGGYTF. The CDR3 region has the DNA TGTGCCAGCAGGATTCTTGGGACAAAGGGTGGCTACACCTTC.

The chain joins TRBV7-2 to TRBJ2-7, with D possibly matching TRBD2 (5 bases). The V end was cut by 2 bases, the J end by 2 bases, with 13 bases between. This CDR3 is 15 amino acids long. Germline assignment: CDR1 SGHTA and CDR2 FQGNSA. The CDR3: CASSLMAEGTYEQYF. The CDR3 DNA follows: TGTGCCAGCAGCTTAATGGCAGAGGGAACCTACGAGCAGTACTTC. The full variable domain, rest sourced from reference TRBV7-2 and TRBJ2-7, is GAGVSQSPSNKVTEKGKDVELRCDPISGHTALYWYRQSLGQGLEFLIYFQGNSAPDKSGLPSDRFSAERTGGSVSTLTIQRTQQEDSAVYLCASSLMAEGTYEQYFGPGTRLTVT.

The V gene is TRBV6-5, the J gene TRBJ2-7; D is possibly TRBD1 (6 bases). Trimming took off 9 bases at V and 1 base at J, with 13 bases between the two ends. Germline V lookup: CDR1 MNHEY, CDR2 SVGAGI. The CDR3 spans 13 residues. The CDR3: CASHAGVSYEQYF. The DNA of the CDR3 is TGTGCCAGTCACGCAGGGGTATCCTACGAGCAGTACTTC.